The rows below give T cell receptor beta chains drawn from one sample of a study of graft-versus-host responses after intestinal transplantation. Repertoires were generated with immunoSEQ multiplex PCR, while TCRdb's copy carries only in-frame clones and drops some. The sample holds tens of thousands of clones, about nine tenths seen once. Which antigens these TCRs recognize remains unknown. This specimen was unstimulated CD4+ T cells sorted from spleen or lymph node cells, taken before transplant. The receptors were gathered from a human donor who was the organ donor for an intestinal transplant. CDR3s include the opening cysteine and the closing phenylalanine or tryptophan. The order of the fields is CDR3 DNA, CDR3 protein, clone size, V gene, J gene, D gene. The D gene is left open where the match is weak. The listing skips clone size in some rows; elsewhere it reads once, few, many or a size class.

CDR3nt: TGTGCCAGCAGCTTAGGCTATCCGGGACTATCTTCCTACGAGCAGTACTTC; CDR3aa: CASSLGYPGLSSYEQYF; abundance: NA; v_gene: TRBV11-2; j_gene: TRBJ2-7; d_gene: TRBD2
CDR3nt: TGTGCCTGGAGTGTAGGCCGGTCACCCCTCCACTTT; CDR3aa: CAWSVGRSPLHF; abundance: NA; v_gene: TRBV30; j_gene: TRBJ1-6; d_gene: NA
CDR3nt: TGTGCCAGCAGCCAAAATCCGGGAGTGAGCAATCAGCCCCAGCATTTT; CDR3aa: CASSQNPGVSNQPQHF; abundance: NA; v_gene: TRBV14; j_gene: TRBJ1-5; d_gene: NA
CDR3nt: TGTGCCAGCAGCTTTCTGAGGAAAGAGACCCAGTACTTC; CDR3aa: CASSFLRKETQYF; abundance: few; v_gene: TRBV11-1; j_gene: TRBJ2-5; d_gene: NA
CDR3nt: TGTGCCAGCAGAGAACTAGCGGGAGGATCAGATACGCAGTATTTT; CDR3aa: CASRELAGGSDTQYF; abundance: NA; v_gene: TRBV6-1; j_gene: TRBJ2-3; d_gene: TRBD2
CDR3nt: TGTGCCAGCAAATTGACAGGGGGGGGATTCTACGAGCAGTACTTC; CDR3aa: CASKLTGGGFYEQYF; abundance: NA; v_gene: TRBV28; j_gene: TRBJ2-7; d_gene: TRBD1
CDR3nt: TGTGCCAGCAGTGAGGGACTAGCGGGAGTGGATGAGCAGTTCTTC; CDR3aa: CASSEGLAGVDEQFF; abundance: NA; v_gene: TRBV9; j_gene: TRBJ2-1; d_gene: TRBD2
CDR3nt: TGTGCCAGCAGCCAGACTAGCGGGACCTACGAGCAGTACTTC; CDR3aa: CASSQTSGTYEQYF; abundance: NA; v_gene: TRBV4-2; j_gene: TRBJ2-7; d_gene: TRBD2
CDR3nt: TGTGCCACCAGCAGAGATAGTAGCGGGAGATACAATGAGCAGTTCTTC; CDR3aa: CATSRDSSGRYNEQFF; abundance: NA; v_gene: TRBV15; j_gene: TRBJ2-1; d_gene: TRBD2
CDR3nt: TGTGCCAGCAGTTACCCGGGAGCAACCTACGAGCAGTACTTC; CDR3aa: CASSYPGATYEQYF; abundance: NA; v_gene: TRBV6-6; j_gene: TRBJ2-7; d_gene: NA
CDR3nt: TGTGCCAGCAGCGTAGGTACTAGCGATGGAGATACGCAGTATTTT; CDR3aa: CASSVGTSDGDTQYF; abundance: NA; v_gene: TRBV9; j_gene: TRBJ2-3; d_gene: TRBD2
CDR3nt: TGTGCCAGCAGTCAAACAGGGGAATCACCCCTCCACTTT; CDR3aa: CASSQTGESPLHF; abundance: NA; v_gene: TRBV6-4; j_gene: TRBJ1-6; d_gene: TRBD1
CDR3nt: TGTGCCAGCTCACTCCGGGACCCTTCCACCGGGGAGCTGTTTTTT; CDR3aa: CASSLRDPSTGELFF; abundance: NA; v_gene: TRBV18; j_gene: TRBJ2-2; d_gene: NA
CDR3nt: TGTGCCAGCAGCGGGAGGGCCGACGGGGAGCTGTTTTTT; CDR3aa: CASSGRADGELFF; abundance: NA; v_gene: TRBV7-8; j_gene: TRBJ2-2; d_gene: TRBD2
CDR3nt: TGTGCCAGCAGTTACTCGGGGACAGGGGGCGAGCAGTACTTC; CDR3aa: CASSYSGTGGEQYF; abundance: NA; v_gene: TRBV6-6; j_gene: TRBJ2-7; d_gene: TRBD1
CDR3nt: TGTGCCAGCAGGAGACAGGAGTCTCAGCCCCAGCATTTT; CDR3aa: CASRRQESQPQHF; abundance: NA; v_gene: TRBV6-1; j_gene: TRBJ1-5; d_gene: NA
CDR3nt: TGTGCCACCTACCTAACAGGGGGAACTAACCTCTATGGCTACACCTTC; CDR3aa: CATYLTGGTNLYGYTF; abundance: NA; v_gene: TRBV28; j_gene: TRBJ1-2; d_gene: TRBD1
CDR3nt: TGTGCCAGCAGCTTAGCGGGAGGGGCTTCCTACGAGCAGTACTTC; CDR3aa: CASSLAGGASYEQYF; abundance: NA; v_gene: TRBV7-6; j_gene: TRBJ2-7; d_gene: TRBD2
CDR3nt: TGTGCCACCATTACTGCGTATAGACTAGCAGGGGAGACCCAGTACTTC; CDR3aa: CATITAYRLAGETQYF; abundance: once; v_gene: TRBV6-6; j_gene: TRBJ2-5; d_gene: TRBD2
CDR3nt: TGTGCCAGCAGTTTAGTCCTGAACACTGAAGCTTTCTTT; CDR3aa: CASSLVLNTEAFF; abundance: NA; v_gene: TRBV28; j_gene: TRBJ1-1; d_gene: NA
CDR3nt: TGTGCCAGCAGCTTAGATGGATGGAGCAGATCCTACGAGCAGTACTTC; CDR3aa: CASSLDGWSRSYEQYF; abundance: NA; v_gene: TRBV7-2; j_gene: TRBJ2-7; d_gene: NA
CDR3nt: TGTGCCAGCAGCTGGAGGACAGGAGAACTATATAAAGAGACCCAGTACTTC; CDR3aa: CASSWRTGELYKETQYF; abundance: NA; v_gene: TRBV7-9; j_gene: TRBJ2-5; d_gene: TRBD1
CDR3nt: TGCGCCAGCAGCCAAGATTGGACGGGTAATGAAAAACTGTTTTTT; CDR3aa: CASSQDWTGNEKLFF; abundance: NA; v_gene: TRBV4-3; j_gene: TRBJ1-4; d_gene: NA
CDR3nt: TGTGCCAGCAGCCTCCGACTAGCGGAAGCTCTAAACACAGATACGCAGTATTTT; CDR3aa: CASSLRLAEALNTDTQYF; abundance: NA; v_gene: TRBV5-4; j_gene: TRBJ2-3; d_gene: TRBD2
CDR3nt: TGTGCCAGCACCTTGACGGGACTAGCGGGGGACAATGAGCAGTTCTTC; CDR3aa: CASTLTGLAGDNEQFF; abundance: NA; v_gene: TRBV2; j_gene: TRBJ2-1; d_gene: TRBD2
CDR3nt: TGTGCCAGCTCACGTGATGGGAGCAATCAGCCCCAGCATTTT; CDR3aa: CASSRDGSNQPQHF; abundance: NA; v_gene: TRBV18; j_gene: TRBJ1-5; d_gene: NA
CDR3nt: TGTGCCAGCAGCCCGCTTACAGGGGGCCAAAACATTCAGTACTTC; CDR3aa: CASSPLTGGQNIQYF; abundance: NA; v_gene: TRBV4-2; j_gene: TRBJ2-4; d_gene: TRBD1
CDR3nt: TGTGCCAGTAGTATACTAGCGGGGTCGGTGGGGGAGCAGTACTTC; CDR3aa: CASSILAGSVGEQYF; abundance: NA; v_gene: TRBV19; j_gene: TRBJ2-7; d_gene: TRBD2
CDR3nt: TGTGCCAGCAGTACCGGGACAGGGAGCAATCAGCCCCAGCATTTT; CDR3aa: CASSTGTGSNQPQHF; abundance: NA; v_gene: TRBV6-5; j_gene: TRBJ1-5; d_gene: TRBD1
CDR3nt: TGTGCCAGCAGCTTGCGCACTAGCGGGGGGGACTACAATGAGCAGTTCTTC; CDR3aa: CASSLRTSGGDYNEQFF; abundance: NA; v_gene: TRBV7-6; j_gene: TRBJ2-1; d_gene: TRBD2
CDR3nt: TGTGCCAGCAGGCCCCGGACCTACGAGCAGTACTTC; CDR3aa: CASRPRTYEQYF; abundance: NA; v_gene: TRBV28; j_gene: TRBJ2-7; d_gene: NA
CDR3nt: TGTGCCAGCAGTTACGGGGGCGCGGAAGACACTGAAGCTTTCTTT; CDR3aa: CASSYGGAEDTEAFF; abundance: NA; v_gene: TRBV27; j_gene: TRBJ1-1; d_gene: NA
CDR3nt: TGTGCCAGCAGCTTGGGGACAGGGAGAAACACCATATATTTT; CDR3aa: CASSLGTGRNTIYF; abundance: NA; v_gene: TRBV5-6; j_gene: TRBJ1-3; d_gene: TRBD1
CDR3nt: TGTGCCAGCAGCTTAGGGGTTACTGGAAACACCATATATTTT; CDR3aa: CASSLGVTGNTIYF; abundance: NA; v_gene: TRBV7-8; j_gene: TRBJ1-3; d_gene: NA
CDR3nt: TGTGCCAGCAGCCCCTTCTCCTACGAGCAGTACTTC; CDR3aa: CASSPFSYEQYF; abundance: NA; v_gene: TRBV28; j_gene: TRBJ2-7; d_gene: NA
CDR3nt: TGCGCCAGCAGCTTGCAGGGGGAAGTGGATGGCTACACCTTC; CDR3aa: CASSLQGEVDGYTF; abundance: NA; v_gene: TRBV5-1; j_gene: TRBJ1-2; d_gene: TRBD1
CDR3nt: TGTGCCAGTAGGGGACTAGCGGCATACAATGAGCAGTTCTTC; CDR3aa: CASRGLAAYNEQFF; abundance: NA; v_gene: TRBV19; j_gene: TRBJ2-1; d_gene: TRBD2
CDR3nt: TGTGCCAGCTCAACAGGGACTAGCGGGAGGGTAATGTCCTACGAGCAGTACTTC; CDR3aa: CASSTGTSGRVMSYEQYF; abundance: NA; v_gene: TRBV18; j_gene: TRBJ2-7; d_gene: TRBD2
CDR3nt: TGCGCCAGCAGCTGGGACACCGAGCAGTACTTC; CDR3aa: CASSWDTEQYF; abundance: NA; v_gene: TRBV10-2; j_gene: TRBJ2-7; d_gene: NA
CDR3nt: TGCGCCAGCAGCCAAGATGTTCTGGGGGACGGGGAGCTGTTTTTT; CDR3aa: CASSQDVLGDGELFF; abundance: NA; v_gene: TRBV4-1; j_gene: TRBJ2-2; d_gene: NA
CDR3nt: TGTGCCAGCAGTTCGGACAGGGGGTACACAGATACGCAGTATTTT; CDR3aa: CASSSDRGYTDTQYF; abundance: NA; v_gene: TRBV7-9; j_gene: TRBJ2-3; d_gene: TRBD1
CDR3nt: TGTGCCAGTAGTATGATCCGGGGAGAGACCCAGTACTTC; CDR3aa: CASSMIRGETQYF; abundance: NA; v_gene: TRBV19; j_gene: TRBJ2-5; d_gene: NA